This TCR beta chain was observed in a study of beta chain features in type 1 diabetes. The study, taken as a whole, reports: There was a moderate but significant shortening of TCRB CDR3s in all four CD4+ subsets of Type 1 diabetes patients. Within patients, naive, central memory and Treg TCRB repertoires seemed more similar than within healthy donors.

The entirety of the isolated RNA underwent reverse transcription, so expressed TCRB transcripts were sequenced. Method: immunoSEQ multiplex PCR; TCRdb's copy keeps in-frame clones and lacks some. This repertoire shows just under 150,000 clones, more than 9% found once; its top ten account for approximately 1.3%. Germline CDR1 MNHEY, CDR2 SVGAGI. The junction had 1 base not matched to a gene; V was cut back by 2 bases and J by 0 bases. CDR3 length equals 14 residues. With regard to this clone: Its specificity is not known.

The chain combines TRBV6-5 with TRBJ2-7; 7 bases agree with TRBD1. This TCR was sampled from a man between 18 and 35 years old in good health. The specimen was naive CD4+ T cells from blood. The CDR3 coding sequence is TGTGCCAGCAGTTACCCAGGGGGCTCCTACGAGCAGTACTTC. It specifies CASSYPGGSYEQYF.